This T cell receptor (beta chain) was documented in a study of control samples from healthy donors and cancer patients. The protocol was immunoSEQ multiplex PCR, while the TCRdb copy is restricted to in-frame clones and leaves out a portion. The data contain about 120,000 clones, 93% of them singletons. Sequenced: blood. The receptor comes from a man aged 30-40 years in good health.

The CDR3 reads CASSKYTSGGGYTF. CDR3 DNA: TGTGCCAGCAGTAAATATACCTCAGGGGGTGGCTACACCTTC. The chain has TRBV2 and TRBJ1-2, with 7 bases that match TRBD1. The CDR3 sequence is 14 residues long. Trimming at V came to 5 bases and at J to 7 bases, leaving 10 bases not matched to a gene. The germline gives CDR1 SNHLY, CDR2 FYNNEI.